What follows are 27 T cell receptor beta chains derived from one specimen sequenced in a study of T cell responses to AZD1222 COVID-19 vaccine. Libraries were prepared by immunoSEQ multiplex PCR; TCRdb keeps only in-frame clonotypes and omits some of them. The data hold fewer than 90,000 clones, with just over 90% observed a single time. Specimen: peripheral blood, collected 28 days after the second AZD1222 dose. Receptor source: an adult who received the AZD1222 COVID-19 vaccine.

The CDR3, as DNA: TGTGCCAGCAGCCTAGGGATACGGGAAGCTTTCTTT. The encoded protein is CASSLGIREAFF. The chain employs TRBV11-2 and TRBJ1-1; no clear D gene. Trimming left V 5 bases short and J 8 bases short, with 12 bases between. This CDR3 has 12 residues. CDR1 and CDR2 from the germline V gene are SGHAT and FQNNGV.

The gene calls are TRBV18 and TRBJ2-5; no reliable D call. Trimming pared 6 bases from V and 5 bases from J, leaving 13 bases between. The length of the CDR3 is 13 residues. Looked up from germline, CDR1 is KGHSH and CDR2 is LQKENI. As DNA, the CDR3 is TGTGCCAGCTCGTCAGACCTTGCTGAGACCCAGTACTTC. Translated, it gives CASSSDLAETQYF.

The rearrangement uses TRBV4-1 and TRBJ1-2, with 8 nucleotides matching TRBD1. Germline CDR1 is MGHRA and CDR2 is YSYEKL. Losses at the gene ends were 4 bases for V and 4 bases for J; bases not matched to a gene: 11. This CDR3 is 16 amino acids long. This CDR3 is CASSLFPGQEGYGYTF. As DNA, the CDR3 is TGCGCCAGCAGCCTTTTCCCGGGACAGGAGGGCTATGGCTACACCTTC.

This chain joins TRBV5-4 and TRBJ1-3; D is uncertain. Germline V CDR1 and CDR2: SGHNT, YYREEE (reference sequence). CDR3 length: 15 residues. With 3 bases removed from V and 4 bases from J, the gap between germline ends came to 14 bases. In DNA form, the CDR3 reads TGTGCCAGCAGCTCCGGGAGATCCCGAGGAAACACCATATATTTT. This gives the protein CASSSGRSRGNTIYF.

This clone was seen just once. The rearrangement joins TRBV7-8 to TRBJ1-6, with TRBD1 as a possible D gene (6 bases). Germline V gene data show CDR1 as SGHVS and CDR2 as FQNEAQ. This CDR3 contains 15 residues. The V gene lost 5 bases and the J gene lost 8 bases, with 16 bases spanning the gap. The CDR3 protein is CASSPLLPGDSPLHF. The CDR3 bases are TGTGCCAGCAGCCCACTCCTGCCAGGGGATTCACCCCTCCACTTT.

This chain connects TRBV7-2 to TRBJ2-7; 7 bases are shared with TRBD1. The germline CDR1 and CDR2 sequences are SGHTA and FQGNSA. CDR3 length: 16 amino acids. The V segment lost 1 base and the J segment 5 bases; nucleotides outside the gene matches: 11. The CDR3: CASSLGELTGFNEQYF. The CDR3 DNA follows: TGTGCCAGCAGCTTAGGCGAACTGACAGGGTTCAACGAGCAGTACTTC.

This rearrangement joins TRBV19 to TRBJ2-1, with D maybe TRBD1 (5 bases). The ends were cut back, 3 bases at V and 4 bases at J, with 16 bases in the middle. This CDR3 contains 16 residues. CDR1 and CDR2 (germline): LNHDA, SQIVND (reference sequence). The CDR3 DNA reads TGTGCCAGTAGTATTCTTGCAGGGTTAGAATACAATGAGCAGTTCTTC. Translated: CASSILAGLEYNEQFF. Drawing the rest from reference TRBV19 and TRBJ2-1, the complete variable domain is DGGITQSPKYLFRKEGQNVTLSCEQNLNHDAMYWYRQDPGQGLRLIYYSQIVNDFQKGDIAEGYSVSREKKESFPLTVTSAQKNPTAFYLCASSILAGLEYNEQFFGPGTRLTVL.

This clone was found a few times. The chain uses TRBV5-1 and TRBJ1-4, with D maybe TRBD1 (5 bases). Trimming left V 6 bases short and J 7 bases short, with 19 bases between. Germline CDR1 and CDR2: SGHRS and YFSETQ. This CDR3 has 15 residues. In nucleotides, the CDR3 is TGCGCCAGCACCCCGTGGGACGCGGCAGGTGAAAAACTGTTTTTT. The encoded protein is CASTPWDAAGEKLFF. The whole variable domain, remainder taken from reference TRBV5-1 and TRBJ1-4, is KAGVTQTPRYLIKTRGQQVTLSCSPISGHRSVSWYQQTPGQGLQFLFEYFSETQRNKGNFPGRFSGRQFSNSRSEMNVSTLELGDSALYLCASTPWDAAGEKLFFGSGTQLSVL.

The chain carries TRBV2 and TRBJ1-2; D is uncertain. Per the germline V gene, CDR1 is SNHLY and CDR2 is FYNNEI. The CDR3 runs 14 residues. Trimming left V 4 bases short and J 0 bases short, with 9 bases between. The CDR3 DNA is TGTGCCAGCAGTGGCTTCGGCGCTAACTATGGCTACACCTTC. Translated: CASSGFGANYGYTF.

This chain connects TRBV28 to TRBJ2-7, with D unresolved. CDR1 and CDR2 from the germline V gene are MDHEN and SYDVKM. Trimming pared 7 bases from V and 5 bases from J, leaving 15 bases between. The CDR3 contains 13 residues. CDR3 sequence: CASNWVRGDEQYF. CDR3 sequence (DNA): TGTGCCAGCAATTGGGTTCGAGGCGACGAGCAGTACTTC.

This clone was counted a single time. The J gene is TRBJ2-1, the V gene TRBV14, with D uncertain. Germline CDR1 and CDR2: SGHDN and FVKESK. The CDR3 is made up of 13 amino acids. Trimming shortened V by 1 base and J by 8 bases, and 9 bases separated the two germline ends. CDR3 residues: CASSQAGEDEQFF. The CDR3 DNA follows: TGTGCCAGCAGCCAAGCAGGTGAGGATGAGCAGTTCTTC.

The rearrangement joins TRBV27 to TRBJ1-2; 7 nucleotides match TRBD1. J was trimmed by 3 bases and V by 3 bases; bases with no gene match: 7. Germline V CDR1 and CDR2: MNHEY, SMNVEV (reference sequence). This CDR3 is 15 amino acids long. The CDR3 loop reads CASSFFPGQHYGYTF. The CDR3 coding sequence is TGTGCCAGCAGTTTCTTTCCGGGACAGCACTATGGCTACACCTTC.

The chain combines TRBV7-9 with TRBJ2-7; D is unresolved. CDR1 and CDR2 from the germline V gene are SEHNR and FQNEAQ (reference sequence). This CDR3 spans 15 amino acids. V dropped 5 bases and J dropped 6 bases, with 20 bases sitting between them. CDR3 protein: CASSPQLQPVGEQYF. CDR3 bases: TGTGCCAGCAGCCCACAACTACAACCGGTGGGCGAGCAGTACTTC.

V gene TRBV30 combines with J gene TRBJ1-5, with a weak D call TRBD1 (5 bases). V was clipped by 5 bases and J by 0 bases, with 14 bases between them. CDR1 and CDR2 from the germline V gene are GTSNPN and SVGIG (reference sequence). The CDR3 sequence is 15 residues long. For the CDR3, the DNA is TGTGCCTGGTCTACAGGAGAACATAGCAATCAGCCCCAGCATTTT. This sequence encodes CAWSTGEHSNQPQHF.

This sequence joins TRBV4-2 and TRBJ2-1; D may be TRBD2 (7 bases). Germline CDR1 is LGHNA and CDR2 is YNFKEQ. The ends were cut back, 4 bases at V and 4 bases at J, with 17 bases in the middle. This CDR3 is 16 amino acids long. The CDR3 spells CASSLGKGGEYNEQFF. CDR3 bases: TGTGCCAGCAGCCTCGGAAAGGGGGGGGAGTACAATGAGCAGTTCTTC.

The chain couples TRBV6-5 to TRBJ1-1; 9 bases are a match to TRBD1. The ends lost 5 bases at V and 4 bases at J; junction bases unmatched: 5. Germline CDR1 MNHEY, CDR2 SVGAGI. The CDR3 spans 14 residues. DNA for the CDR3: TGTGCCAGCAGTCTACAGGGGGCCAGCACTGAAGCTTTCTTT. Translating it yields CASSLQGASTEAFF.

The chain recombines TRBV5-1 with TRBJ2-1; maybe TRBD1 (5 bases). V gave up 2 bases and J gave up 0 bases, with 6 bases separating them. The germline gives CDR1 SGHRS, CDR2 YFSETQ. This CDR3 is built from 14 residues. CDR3 region: CASSLDSSYNEQFF. The CDR3 DNA follows: TGCGCCAGCAGCTTAGACAGCTCCTACAATGAGCAGTTCTTC. The full variable domain, completed using reference TRBV5-1 and TRBJ2-1, is KAGVTQTPRYLIKTRGQQVTLSCSPISGHRSVSWYQQTPGQGLQFLFEYFSETQRNKGNFPGRFSGRQFSNSRSEMNVSTLELGDSALYLCASSLDSSYNEQFFGPGTRLTVL.

This clone is labeled as medium-sized. The J gene is TRBJ1-1, the V gene TRBV28, with 9 nucleotides matching TRBD1. Trimming cost V 6 bases and J 9 bases; bases outside gene matches: 8. CDR1 MDHEN and CDR2 SYDVKM come from the germline V gene. This CDR3 is built from 13 residues. The DNA of the CDR3 is TGTGCCAGCAGCAACCCAGGGACAGGGAAAGCTTTCTTT. Translating gives CASSNPGTGKAFF.

This clone came up once. The chain has TRBV5-4 and TRBJ2-7; TRBD2 matches 9 bases. J gave up 1 base and V 1 base, and 3 bases lay outside the gene matches. Germline values: CDR1 SGHNT, CDR2 YYREEE (reference sequence). The CDR3 has 15 residues. In nucleotides, the CDR3 is TGTGCCAGCAGCTTGCGCGGGGGGGCTTCCTACGAGCAGTACTTC. Translated, it gives CASSLRGGASYEQYF.

The chain recombines TRBV5-1 with TRBJ1-4; D ambiguous. The germline V gene encodes CDR1 SGHRS and CDR2 YFSETQ. The CDR3 runs 16 residues. V lost 2 bases to trimming and J lost 8 bases, with 19 bases between them. CDR3 loop: CASSLGFDPQKEKLFF. For the CDR3, the DNA is TGCGCCAGCAGCTTAGGGTTTGACCCCCAGAAGGAAAAACTGTTTTTT.

This clone was seen just once. The chain has TRBV18 and TRBJ1-5, with D tentatively TRBD1 (6 bases). The germline V gene has CDR1 KGHSH and CDR2 LQKENI. Trimming took 1 base from V and 6 from J, leaving 13 bases between them. The CDR3 extends over 15 amino acids. The CDR3 spells CASSPQGVRGQPQHF. The CDR3 bases are TGTGCCAGCTCACCACAGGGGGTTCGCGGTCAGCCCCAGCATTTT.

CDR3 amino acids: CSVLTGDGGYTF. The CDR3 DNA reads as TGCAGCGTCCTAACAGGGGATGGTGGCTACACCTTC. The chain carries TRBV29-1 and TRBJ1-2; 7 bases match TRBD1. With V trimmed by 6 bases and J by 7 bases, 8 bases remained unmatched. The germline CDR1 and CDR2 sequences are SQVTM and ANQGSEA. CDR3 size: 12 residues.

The J gene is TRBJ2-7, the V gene TRBV2, with D tentatively TRBD1 (6 bases). This CDR3 has 14 amino acids. Germline loops: CDR1 SNHLY, CDR2 FYNNEI. Trimming pared 6 bases from V and 0 bases from J, leaving 12 bases between. CDR3 loop: CASRYRDNSYEQYF. In DNA, the CDR3 is TGTGCCAGCAGATACCGGGACAACTCCTACGAGCAGTACTTC.

The chain is built from TRBV4-1 and TRBJ1-3, with 7 bases aligning to TRBD1. CDR3 length: 17 amino acids. Germline V lookup: CDR1 MGHRA, CDR2 YSYEKL. With 1 base clipped from V and 0 bases from J, the junction kept 6 bases outside the gene matches. CDR3 protein: CASSQGRTGASGNTIYF. DNA of the CDR3: TGCGCCAGCAGCCAAGGCCGGACAGGCGCCTCTGGAAACACCATATATTTT.

The chain has TRBV7-3 and TRBJ2-4; D perhaps matches TRBD1 (5 bases). V was clipped by 1 base and J by 8 bases, with 9 bases between them. This CDR3 spans 13 amino acids. In germline, CDR1 is SGHTA, CDR2 FQGTGA. CDR3 sequence reads: CASSLIQGDIQYF. DNA of the CDR3: TGTGCCAGCAGCTTAATTCAAGGGGACATTCAGTACTTC. Full variable domain (rest looked up from reference TRBV7-3 and TRBJ2-4): GAGVSQTPSNKVTEKGKYVELRCDPISGHTALYWYRQSLGQGPEFLIYFQGTGAADDSGLPNDRFFAVRPEGSVSTLKIQRTERGDSAVYLCASSLIQGDIQYFGAGTRLSVL.

This chain connects TRBV29-1 to TRBJ2-3, with 14 bases aligning to TRBD2. The CDR3 has 15 residues. V lost 7 bases to trimming and J lost 5 bases; unmatched junction nucleotides: 8. The germline gives CDR1 SQVTM, CDR2 ANQGSEA. Written as DNA, the CDR3 is TGCAGCGCCCAGGGACTAGCGGGAGTTAGAGATACGCAGTATTTT. Translation gives CSAQGLAGVRDTQYF.

This sequence joins TRBV9 and TRBJ1-1; D call uncertain. With 1 base removed from V and 1 base from J, the gap between germline ends came to 5 bases. This CDR3 spans 13 amino acids. Per the germline V gene, CDR1 is SGDLS and CDR2 is YYNGEE. CDR3 in DNA: TGTGCCAGCAGCGTAAGAACGAACACTGAAGCTTTCTTT. This sequence encodes CASSVRTNTEAFF.